Presented here are 24 T cell receptor beta chains from one specimen sequenced in a study of blood T cell repertoires in COVID-19. The assay was immunoSEQ multiplex PCR, and TCRdb's table has in-frame clones only and misses some. The table records hundreds of thousands of clones, around nine tenths of them present only once. Material for sequencing was peripheral blood. These receptor sequences come from a woman in her seventies with COVID-19, enrolled during active disease.

The chain employs TRBV2 and TRBJ2-1; unclear D gene. The CDR3 length is 12 residues. V shed 4 bases and J shed 8 bases, with 9 bases lying between them. Germline V gives CDR1 SNHLY, CDR2 FYNNEI. CDR3 region: CASSVAGDEQFF. In DNA form, the CDR3 reads TGTGCCAGCAGTGTGGCAGGCGATGAGCAGTTCTTC.

The V call is TRBV29-1, the J call TRBJ2-1, with D unresolved. CDR1 SQVTM and CDR2 ANQGSEA come from the germline V gene. V was shortened by 1 base and J by 0 bases, with 4 bases between the two germline ends. This CDR3 has 13 residues. CDR3 nucleotide sequence: TGCAGCGTTGAAGCCGGCTCCTACAATGAGCAGTTCTTC. Encoded protein: CSVEAGSYNEQFF.

This chain links TRBV30 with TRBJ2-7; 7 nucleotides line up with TRBD2. The CDR3 runs 12 residues. V trimming: 5 bases; J trimming: 2 bases; junction bases outside the gene matches: 3. Looked up from germline, CDR1 is GTSNPN and CDR2 is SVGIG (reference sequence). CDR3 amino acids: CAWAGGTYEQYF. As DNA, the CDR3 is TGTGCCTGGGCCGGGGGGACCTACGAGCAGTACTTC.

V usage is TRBV28 and J usage is TRBJ2-6; unclear D gene. V lost 3 bases and J lost 4, with 7 bases in between. CDR1 is MDHEN and CDR2 is SYDVKM in the germline V gene. This CDR3 is 14 amino acids long. CDR3 loop: CASSLASGANVLTF. CDR3 in DNA: TGTGCCAGCAGTTTGGCATCCGGGGCCAACGTCCTGACTTTC. The variable domain in full, completed from reference TRBV28 and TRBJ2-6, reads DVKVTQSSRYLVKRTGEKVFLECVQDMDHENMFWYRQDPGLGLRLIYFSYDVKMKEKGDIPEGYSVSREKKERFSLILESASTNQTSMYLCASSLASGANVLTFGAGSRLTVL.

The chain recombines TRBV27 with TRBJ2-1, with TRBD2 matching 7 bases. After removal of 4 bases from V and 14 bases from J, the junction contained 11 bases not matched to a gene. Germline assignment: CDR1 MNHEY and CDR2 SMNVEV (reference sequence). The CDR3 is 13 amino acids. This CDR3 is CASSWGLGGDEFF. The DNA for the CDR3 is TGTGCCAGCAGTTGGGGGTTGGGGGGGGACGAGTTCTTC.

As for this clone: Other nucleotide sequences from this sample produce the same CDR3. The V and J genes are TRBV5-1 and TRBJ1-3; 7 bases align to TRBD1. Germline V gives CDR1 SGHRS, CDR2 YFSETQ. There are 14 residues in the CDR3. With V trimmed by 4 bases and J by 2 bases, 3 bases remained unmatched. CDR3 amino acids: CASSPQGAGNTIYF. DNA of the CDR3: TGCGCCAGCAGCCCTCAGGGGGCTGGAAACACCATATATTTT.

V gene TRBV3-1 (or the pseudogene TRBV3-2) combines with J gene TRBJ1-2; 9 bases fit TRBD1. This CDR3 is 14 amino acids long. J lost 2 bases, V lost 3 bases, and 1 base had no gene match. Germline V gene lookup returns CDR1 LGHDT and CDR2 YNNKEL (reference sequence). CDR3 DNA: TGTGCCAGCAGCCACGGGACAGGGAACTATGGCTACACCTTC. This sequence encodes CASSHGTGNYGYTF.

This chain connects TRBV28 to TRBJ2-5; 9 bases map to TRBD2. Trimming removed 6 bases from V and 5 bases from J; junction bases left unmatched: 7. CDR1 MDHEN and CDR2 SYDVKM come from the germline V gene. This CDR3 contains 14 residues. CDR3 in amino acids: CASRKAGGRETQYF. For the CDR3, the DNA is TGTGCCAGCAGGAAGGCGGGGGGGCGCGAGACCCAGTACTTC.

To note about this clone: Other DNA sequences from this sample encode an identical CDR3 as well. The V call is TRBV29-1, the J call TRBJ1-1, with D tentatively TRBD1 (6 bases). CDR1 and CDR2 from the germline V gene are SQVTM and ANQGSEA. The V end lost 6 bases, the J end lost 4 bases, and 12 bases lay between the germline ends. The CDR3 is made up of 12 amino acids. Here the CDR3 DNA reads TGCAGCGTGGGGGGAGGGGGCACTGAAGCTTTCTTT. It encodes CSVGGGGTEAFF.

This clone was observed many times. The V call is TRBV28, the J call TRBJ1-6; 8 nucleotides agree with TRBD1. The CDR3 has 15 amino acids. Germline CDR1 reads MDHEN; CDR2 reads SYDVKM. Trimming removed 6 bases from V and 7 bases from J; junction bases left unmatched: 8. CDR3 sequence (DNA): TGTGCCAGCAGGAGACCAACAGGGGGGAATTCACCCCTCCACTTT. Encoded protein: CASRRPTGGNSPLHF.

There are a few counts of this clone. The chain links TRBV4-1 to TRBJ2-7; 9 positions agree with TRBD2. Germline V CDR1 and CDR2: MGHRA, YSYEKL. This CDR3 comprises 17 residues. The J segment lost 7 bases and the V segment lost 4 bases, leaving 17 bases of the junction unmatched. CDR3 region: CASSLSSLGLAGNEQYF. CDR3 coding DNA: TGCGCCAGCAGCCTTTCCTCTTTGGGCCTAGCGGGGAATGAGCAGTACTTC.

The chain combines TRBV27 with TRBJ2-3; 7 nucleotides agree with TRBD1. The germline gives CDR1 MNHEY, CDR2 SMNVEV (reference sequence). The J segment lost 2 bases and the V segment lost 3 bases, leaving 5 bases of the junction unmatched. The CDR3 consists of 15 residues. The CDR3 nucleotides are TGTGCCAGCAGTTTGACGGGACAGTACACAGATACGCAGTATTTT. Its translation is CASSLTGQYTDTQYF.

V and J are TRBV6-2 or TRBV6-3 and TRBJ2-3; 8 bases agree with TRBD2. The CDR3 runs 17 residues. V was pared by 0 bases and J by 2 bases, with 7 bases of the junction left unmatched. Germline CDR1 MNHEY, CDR2 SVGEGT. CDR3 DNA: TGTGCCAGCAGTTACTCGTTCCGGGGGGGCTCCACAGATACGCAGTATTTT. It yields the protein CASSYSFRGGSTDTQYF.

The chain has TRBV6-1 and TRBJ2-3; TRBD1 matches 7 bases. Unmatched junction bases numbered 11, after V lost 5 bases and J lost 3 bases. The CDR3 consists of 16 residues. Germline-derived CDR1 and CDR2 are MNHNS and SASEGT. CDR3 region: CASSQGTVPATDTQYF. DNA for the CDR3: TGTGCCAGCAGTCAAGGGACAGTCCCGGCGACAGATACGCAGTATTTT.

V is TRBV19 and J is TRBJ1-2; tentative D call: TRBD1 (5 bases). The CDR3 loop spans 13 amino acids. The germline V gene has CDR1 LNHDA and CDR2 SQIVND (reference sequence). V gave up 5 bases and J gave up 8 bases, with 15 bases separating them. The CDR3 loop is CASSAGIGNGYTF. CDR3 bases: TGTGCCAGTAGTGCAGGGATCGGCAACGGCTACACCTTC.

The rearrangement links TRBV24-1 to TRBJ2-7; 9 bases match TRBD1. The V gene's germline CDR1 is KGHDR and CDR2 SFDVKD. This CDR3 has 13 amino acids. The V gene end was trimmed by 4 bases and the J gene end by 7 bases; junction bases not matched to a gene: 4. The CDR3 coding sequence is TGTGCCACCAGTGACACGGGACAGGGAGAGCAGTACTTC. Translated, it gives CATSDTGQGEQYF.

The gene calls are TRBV30 and TRBJ1-1; 8 positions agree with TRBD1. This CDR3 has 13 amino acids. Looked up from germline, CDR1 is GTSNPN and CDR2 is SVGIG (reference sequence). Trimming at V came to 8 bases and at J to 3 bases, leaving 8 bases not matched to a gene. The CDR3: CATTTGVDTEAFF. In nucleotides, the CDR3 is TGTGCCACCACGACAGGGGTCGACACTGAAGCTTTCTTT.

V and J are TRBV5-1 and TRBJ1-1; D gene ambiguous. CDR1 is SGHRS, CDR2 YFSETQ, per germline. CDR3 size: 12 residues. Between the trimmed V and J ends, which lost 4 bases and 1 base, there was a span of 5 bases. This CDR3 reads CASSGGNTEAFF. Here the CDR3 DNA reads TGCGCCAGCAGCGGCGGGAACACTGAAGCTTTCTTT. Using reference TRBV5-1 and TRBJ1-1 for the parts outside the CDR3, the full variable domain is KAGVTQTPRYLIKTRGQQVTLSCSPISGHRSVSWYQQTPGQGLQFLFEYFSETQRNKGNFPGRFSGRQFSNSRSEMNVSTLELGDSALYLCASSGGNTEAFFGQGTRLTVV.

The V and J genes are TRBV19 and TRBJ1-1; TRBD1 matches at 8 bases. The CDR3 spans 16 residues. From germline, CDR1 is LNHDA and CDR2 SQIVND (reference sequence). The J segment lost 1 base and the V segment lost 7 bases, leaving 11 bases of the junction unmatched. CDR3 DNA: TGTGCCAGTACCAAAATTCGGACAGGGACGAACACTGAAGCTTTCTTT. Its protein is CASTKIRTGTNTEAFF. Filled out from reference TRBV19 and TRBJ1-1, the complete variable domain reads DGGITQSPKYLFRKEGQNVTLSCEQNLNHDAMYWYRQDPGQGLRLIYYSQIVNDFQKGDIAEGYSVSREKKESFPLTVTSAQKNPTAFYLCASTKIRTGTNTEAFFGQGTRLTVV.

The chain combines TRBV12-3 or TRBV12-4 with TRBJ2-1, with a tentative D call TRBD1 (6 bases). Trimming shortened V by 3 bases and J by 5 bases, and 8 bases separated the two germline ends. The CDR3 has 13 residues. The CDR3 nucleotides are TGTGCCAGCAGTTTGGACAGACACAATGAGCAGTTCTTC. Translated: CASSLDRHNEQFF.

The chain carries TRBV18 and TRBJ1-1, with 7 bases fitting TRBD1. The germline CDR1 and CDR2 sequences are KGHSH and LQKENI. With V trimmed by 6 bases and J by 8 bases, 9 bases remained unmatched. The CDR3 is 13 amino acids. CDR3 coding DNA: TGTGCCAGCTCCCTATTACCACAGGGGGAAGCTTTCTTT. Protein product: CASSLLPQGEAFF. Complete variable domain (other parts from reference TRBV18 and TRBJ1-1): NAGVMQNPRHLVRRRGQEARLRCSPMKGHSHVYWYRQLPEEGLKFMVYLQKENIIDESGMPKERFSAEFPKEGPSILRIQQVVRGDSAAYFCASSLLPQGEAFFGQGTRLTVV.

This clone has a handful of counts. This chain connects TRBV19 to TRBJ2-3, with 7 bases matching TRBD1. V shed 5 bases and J 2 bases; nucleotides not matched to a gene: 7. The germline V gene encodes CDR1 LNHDA and CDR2 SQIVND (reference sequence). The CDR3 consists of 15 residues. The CDR3 sequence is CASSPDRLNTDTQYF. As DNA, the CDR3 is TGTGCCAGTAGTCCGGACAGGCTAAACACAGATACGCAGTATTTT.

CDR3 region: CASSQGAGREVEAFF. CDR3 bases: TGTGCCAGCAGCCAAGGGGCAGGACGCGAGGTTGAAGCTTTCTTT. The chain employs TRBV7-9 and TRBJ1-1, with D possibly matching TRBD1 (5 bases). Germline assignment: CDR1 SEHNR and CDR2 FQNEAQ (reference sequence). V dropped 5 bases and J dropped 7 bases, with 20 bases sitting between them. This CDR3 is built from 15 residues.

The chain uses TRBV21-1 and TRBJ1-2; the D call TRBD1 from the table was never checked on the DNA. TRBV21-1 is a recognized pseudogene. This CDR3 is 15 amino acids long. The CDR3 protein is CASSKAQGIRYGYTF. DNA of the CDR3: TGTGCCAGCAGCAAAGCGCAGGGAATCAGGTATGGCTACACCTTC.